This T cell receptor beta chain stems from a study of control samples from healthy donors and cancer patients. Produced via immunoSEQ multiplex PCR; TCRdb's table is partial and in-frame only. This table lists some 190,000 clones. The CDR3 is 17 amino acids. Germline CDR1 and CDR2: SGHVS and FQNEAQ. The ends were cut back, 3 bases at V and 0 bases at J, with 14 bases in the middle. Sequenced input: blood. The receptor's source is a woman aged 25 to 39 in good health. V usage is TRBV7-8 and J usage is TRBJ1-4; perhaps TRBD1 as D (5 bases). CDR3 nucleotides: TGTGCCAGCAGCTTGGGGGATCGGCCTTCAACTAATGAAAAACTGTTTTTT. Its protein is CASSLGDRPSTNEKLFF.